Listed below are T cell receptor beta chains from one sample, sequenced in a study of OX40 agonist ivuxolimab in advanced cancers. Libraries were prepared by immunoSEQ multiplex PCR; TCRdb keeps only in-frame clonotypes and omits some of them. The sample shows roughly 87,000 clones, approximately 91% of them seen only once. Sequences were derived from CD4+ or CD8+ T cells sorted from blood, sampled in a trial of the OX40 agonist ivuxolimab. The receptors originated from an adult with an advanced solid tumor such as melanoma, head and neck, liver or kidney cancer. Both conserved end residues are part of each CDR3. D genes are given only for firm matches. Size tells how often a clone was seen (once, few, many) or the class of an expanded clone, and some rows leave it out.

V	J	size	D	CDR3	DNA
TRBV6-5	TRBJ2-2	.	.	CASSPGTAVTGELFF	TGTGCCAGCAGTCCGGGGACGGCAGTCACCGGGGAGCTGTTTTTT
TRBV7-2	TRBJ2-7	.	.	CASTLQQGYYEQYF	TGTGCCAGCACTCTACAACAGGGATACTACGAGCAGTACTTC
TRBV7-7	TRBJ2-7	once	.	CASSLGTDYYEQYF	TGTGCCAGCAGCTTAGGGACAGACTACTACGAGCAGTACTTC
TRBV25-1	TRBJ1-4	.	.	CASSESAVTAGGEKLFF	TGTGCCAGCAGTGAATCCGCCGTAACAGCTGGGGGTGAAAAACTGTTTTTT
TRBV4-2	TRBJ1-2	.	.	CASSQDSILYGYTF	TGTGCCAGCAGCCAAGATTCAATCCTCTATGGCTACACCTTC
TRBV15	TRBJ1-5	.	TRBD1	CATSRDSDGRGNHQPQHF	TGTGCCACCAGCAGAGATTCCGACGGCAGGGGGAACCATCAGCCCCAGCATTTT
TRBV7-2	TRBJ1-2	.	.	CASSLDANYGYTF	TGTGCCAGCAGCTTAGACGCTAACTATGGCTACACCTTC
TRBV5-1	TRBJ2-2	.	.	CASSFSTGNTGELFF	TGCGCCAGCAGCTTTTCAACAGGGAACACCGGGGAGCTGTTTTTT
TRBV28	TRBJ2-7	.	TRBD2	CASRKQGLEEQYF	TGTGCCAGCAGAAAACAGGGACTAGAAGAGCAGTACTTC
TRBV7-2	TRBJ2-1	.	TRBD1	CASSLSSGQGLYNEQFF	TGTGCCAGCAGCTTATCCTCGGGACAGGGACTTTACAATGAGCAGTTCTTC
TRBV9	TRBJ2-2	.	TRBD2	CASSERGPDTGELFF	TGTGCCAGCAGCGAGCGGGGTCCTGACACCGGGGAGCTGTTTTTT
TRBV4-1	TRBJ1-4	few	.	CASSQDRTEATNEKLFF	TGCGCCAGCAGCCAAGATCGGACAGAGGCAACTAATGAAAAACTGTTTTTT
TRBV5-1	TRBJ2-1	.	TRBD2	CASSSGTSGENEQFF	TGCGCCAGCAGCTCAGGCACTAGCGGGGAGAATGAGCAGTTCTTC
TRBV11-2	TRBJ2-2	.	.	CASSRNTGELFF	TGTGCCAGCAGCCGGAACACCGGGGAGCTGTTTTTT
TRBV19	TRBJ1-5	.	.	CASNTVGGSGQPQHF	TGTGCCAGTAATACAGTTGGGGGATCGGGTCAGCCCCAGCATTTT
TRBV9	TRBJ2-1	.	TRBD2	CASSVRGELATTYNEQFF	TGTGCCAGCAGCGTCCGGGGGGAGCTAGCGACGACCTACAATGAGCAGTTCTTC
TRBV30	TRBJ1-1	.	.	CAWSPGSNTEAFF	TGTGCCTGGAGTCCCGGGAGTAACACTGAAGCTTTCTTT
TRBV10-3	TRBJ2-3	.	TRBD2	CAISTLGAGGPDTQYF	TGTGCCATCAGTACCCTGGGGGCGGGGGGCCCAGATACGCAGTATTTT
TRBV19	TRBJ2-7	.	TRBD1	CASSIGPAGTGKYEQYF	TGTGCCAGTAGTATCGGACCCGCCGGGACAGGGAAATACGAGCAGTACTTC
TRBV28	TRBJ1-2	.	.	CATEQNYGYTF	TGTGCCACCGAGCAAAACTATGGCTACACCTTC
TRBV10-3	TRBJ1-3	once	TRBD1	CAISGQGAGNTIYF	TGTGCCATCAGCGGACAGGGGGCTGGAAACACCATATATTTT
TRBV29-1	TRBJ1-1	.	.	CSANKPGGTEAFF	TGCAGCGCAAACAAGCCCGGGGGCACTGAAGCTTTCTTT